The 25 T cell receptor beta chains reported below all come from one sample, sequenced in a study of shared clonotypes between healthy human individuals. Clones were sequenced by immunoSEQ multiplex PCR, and TCRdb holds only the in-frame ones, with some missing. The data contain around 1,000,000 clones, roughly 77% of them singletons. The material sequenced was memory CD4+ T cells from PBMCs. Sample subset: CD45RA-negative fraction. The receptor source for this set is a young man in good health. Some clones in this sample may be carry-over from other donors' samples.

The V and J genes are TRBV28 and TRBJ2-5; the D gene could be TRBD1 or TRBD2 (5 bases each). CDR1 and CDR2 from the germline V gene are MDHEN and SYDVKM. V was clipped by 6 bases and J by 2 bases, with 13 bases between them. The CDR3 is 14 amino acids. The CDR3 protein is CASSGTVQQETQYF. The CDR3, as DNA: TGTGCCAGCAGCGGGACCGTACAACAAGAGACCCAGTACTTC.

This sequence joins TRBV5-6 and TRBJ2-7; a weak D match, TRBD2 (5 bases). The V end was cut by 4 bases, the J end by 7 bases, with 15 bases between. CDR1 and CDR2 (germline): SGHDT, YYEEEE. CDR3 length: 13 residues. The DNA for the CDR3 is TGTGCCAGCAGCAGGACTCAGGCAATGGAGCAGTACTTC. Translation: CASSRTQAMEQYF.

This chain links TRBV4-2 with TRBJ2-3; unclear D gene. In germline, CDR1 is LGHNA, CDR2 YNFKEQ. The length of the CDR3 is 16 residues. V was trimmed by 0 bases and J by 5 bases, leaving 15 bases between them. CDR3 nucleotides: TGTGCCAGCAGCCAAGATCGAAGGCAGGCTGGAGATACGCAGTATTTT. This codes for CASSQDRRQAGDTQYF.

This clone occurred a few times. Other DNA variants within this sample encode the same CDR3. The CDR3 DNA reads TGCGCCAGCAGCCAGCGGACAGGGGACGAGCAGTACTTC. Translation gives CASSQRTGDEQYF. V usage is TRBV4-1 and J usage is TRBJ2-7; TRBD1 matches at 9 bases. The CDR3 sequence is 13 residues long. Germline loops: CDR1 MGHRA, CDR2 YSYEKL. With V trimmed by 3 bases and J by 5 bases, 2 bases remained unmatched.

The chain links TRBV11-3 to TRBJ2-1; D is perhaps TRBD1 (5 bases). V was trimmed by 1 base and J by 5 bases, leaving 9 bases between them. CDR1 and CDR2 from the germline V gene are SGHNT and YENEEA. The CDR3 is made up of 14 amino acids. The CDR3, as DNA: TGTGCCAGCAGCTTAGTCCAGGGAAACAATGAGCAGTTCTTC. It yields the protein CASSLVQGNNEQFF.

The V call is TRBV6-1, the J call TRBJ1-1; possible D gene TRBD1, 6 bases. V was cut by 2 bases and J by 7 bases, with 11 bases left in between. Germline loops: CDR1 MNHNS, CDR2 SASEGT. This CDR3 is 13 amino acids long. The CDR3 reads CASSEILQGEAFF. In DNA form, the CDR3 reads TGTGCCAGCAGTGAAATCCTACAGGGTGAAGCTTTCTTT.

The chain combines TRBV30 with TRBJ2-7, with 10 bases identical to TRBD1. The length of the CDR3 is 14 residues. Trimming took 6 bases from V and 4 from J; bases not matched to a gene: 9. Germline loops: CDR1 GTSNPN, CDR2 SVGIG (reference sequence). This CDR3 reads CACYRDRGIYEQYF. For the CDR3, the DNA is TGTGCCTGCTACCGGGACAGGGGTATTTACGAGCAGTACTTC.

This clone was found once. The chain employs TRBV15 and TRBJ2-5; a possible D gene is TRBD2 (5 bases). Trimming cost V 5 bases and J 5 bases, with 15 bases left between them. The germline V gene encodes CDR1 LNHNV and CDR2 YYDKDF (reference sequence). The CDR3 is made up of 14 amino acids. CDR3 sequence reads: CATSERGRGETQYF. The CDR3 nucleotides are TGTGCCACCAGCGAAAGAGGGAGAGGGGAGACCCAGTACTTC. Full variable domain (outside the CDR3, taken from reference TRBV15 and TRBJ2-5): DAMVIQNPRYQVTQFGKPVTLSCSQTLNHNVMYWYQQKSSQAPKLLFHYYDKDFNNEADTPDNFQSRRPNTSFCFLDIRSPGLGDTAMYLCATSERGRGETQYFGPGTRLLVL.

The V and J genes are TRBV7-2 and TRBJ1-3, with 10 bases that match TRBD1. The V and J ends lost 5 bases and 6 bases, in that order; junction bases with no gene match: 7. Looked up from germline, CDR1 is SGHTA and CDR2 is FQGNSA. The CDR3 sequence is 15 residues long. CDR3 region: CASSLWTGGENTIYF. The CDR3 DNA reads TGTGCCAGCAGCCTCTGGACAGGGGGTGAAAACACCATATATTTT.

This chain connects TRBV7-2 to TRBJ1-2; the D gene is possibly TRBD1 (6 bases). This CDR3 region has 14 residues. Deletions cut 2 bases from V and 3 bases from J, with 10 bases between. Germline-derived CDR1 and CDR2 are SGHTA and FQGNSA. CDR3 in DNA: TGTGCCAGCAGCTTACAAAAGGGGGACTATGGCTACACCTTC. It translates to CASSLQKGDYGYTF.

The chain employs TRBV28 and TRBJ1-5; D ambiguous. CDR3 length: 12 residues. Germline values: CDR1 MDHEN, CDR2 SYDVKM. Trimming removed 1 base from V and 7 bases from J, with 5 bases in between. CDR3 sequence: CASSLSLQPQHF. CDR3 sequence (DNA): TGTGCCAGCAGTTTATCTCTCCAGCCCCAGCATTTT.

V gene TRBV5-1 combines with J gene TRBJ2-7, with 8 nucleotides matching TRBD2. With V trimmed by 1 base and J by 3 bases, 9 bases remained unmatched. The CDR3 spans 16 residues. CDR1 and CDR2 from the germline V gene are SGHRS and YFSETQ. This CDR3 is CASSLLPGLVGYEQYF. The CDR3 DNA is TGCGCCAGCAGCTTGCTTCCGGGACTAGTAGGCTACGAGCAGTACTTC.

The chain uses TRBV10-2 and TRBJ2-5; no firm D call. The CDR3 is 15 amino acids. The V gene's germline CDR1 is WSHSY and CDR2 SAAADI. Trimming stripped 5 bases from V and 5 bases from J, with 18 bases between. CDR3 region: CASSNHASLSETQYF. Here the CDR3 DNA reads TGCGCCAGCAGTAATCATGCGAGTCTATCGGAGACCCAGTACTTC.

V usage is TRBV27 and J usage is TRBJ1-3, with TRBD1 as a possible D gene (6 bases). Germline-derived CDR1 and CDR2 are MNHEY and SMNVEV (reference sequence). Deletions cut 4 bases from V and 8 bases from J, with 21 bases between. The CDR3 contains 16 residues. The CDR3 coding sequence is TGTGCCAGCAGTTCACTATCCGGGGAGGGGGGGCACACCATATATTTT. This gives the protein CASSSLSGEGGHTIYF.

The genes are TRBV5-8 and TRBJ1-2; TRBD1 might be the D (6 bases). The V and J ends lost 0 bases and 7 bases respectively, with 13 bases between them. The germline V gene encodes CDR1 SGHTS and CDR2 YDEGEE. This CDR3 is built from 14 residues. The CDR3 DNA reads as TGTGCCAGCAGCTTGGTGGGCAGGGGCGCTGGCTACACCTTC. This encodes CASSLVGRGAGYTF.

V is TRBV6-5 and J is TRBJ1-3, with D uncertain. Trimming pared 6 bases from V and 1 base from J, leaving 10 bases between. CDR3 size: 14 residues. Germline V CDR1 and CDR2: MNHEY, SVGAGI. The CDR3 loop reads CASRRTLSGNTIYF. The CDR3 region has the DNA TGTGCCAGCAGGCGGACCCTATCTGGAAACACCATATATTTT.

V gene TRBV5-4 combines with J gene TRBJ2-7; TRBD2 matches at 11 bases. V was pared by 1 base and J by 6 bases, with 9 bases of the junction left unmatched. This CDR3 spans 16 amino acids. Germline assignment: CDR1 SGHNT and CDR2 YYREEE (reference sequence). The CDR3: CASSLSLAGVFGEQYF. In DNA, the CDR3 is TGTGCCAGCAGCTTGTCACTAGCGGGAGTTTTTGGCGAGCAGTACTTC.

The table lists this clone with many counts. The chain carries TRBV27 and TRBJ1-2; 10 nucleotides align to TRBD1. The CDR3 sequence is 14 residues long. The germline V gene has CDR1 MNHEY and CDR2 SMNVEV (reference sequence). V shed 2 bases, J shed 5 bases, and the junction held 2 bases outside the gene matches. The CDR3 DNA reads TGTGCCAGCAGTTTAGTGGACAGGGGGTATGGCTACACCTTC. This codes for CASSLVDRGYGYTF.

This chain connects TRBV21-1 to TRBJ1-5; no check of the table's D call, TRBD1, against the DNA was made. TRBV21-1 is tagged as a pseudogene. The CDR3 length is 21 residues. The CDR3 here is CASSPDREGIGVTYSNQPQHF. CDR3 DNA: TGTGCCAGCAGCCCGGACAGGGAGGGAATAGGGGTAACCTATAGCAATCAGCCCCAGCATTTT.

V gene TRBV11-2 combines with J gene TRBJ1-1; maybe TRBD1 (5 bases). Germline lookup yields CDR1 SGHAT and CDR2 FQNNGV. V lost 4 bases and J 5 bases, leaving 20 bases between the germline ends. There are 16 residues in the CDR3. The CDR3 here is CASSSLVGIKGTEAFF. CDR3 sequence (DNA): TGTGCCAGCAGCTCCCTGGTAGGAATCAAGGGGACTGAAGCTTTCTTT.

V usage is TRBV28 and J usage is TRBJ2-3; D might be TRBD2 (6 bases). Looked up from germline, CDR1 is MDHEN and CDR2 is SYDVKM. The V gene lost 5 bases and the J gene lost 1 base, with 13 bases spanning the gap. The CDR3 has 15 amino acids. The CDR3 DNA sequence: TGTGCCAGCAGTCCGTCTTGGGGGGGCACAGATACGCAGTATTTT. Its translation is CASSPSWGGTDTQYF.

V and J are TRBV28 and TRBJ2-3, with D possibly matching TRBD1 (6 bases). The V gene's germline CDR1 is MDHEN and CDR2 SYDVKM. The CDR3 loop spans 13 amino acids. V lost 7 bases and J 2 bases, leaving 10 bases between the germline ends. CDR3 nucleotides: TGTGCCAGCACGGACAGACCCACAGATACGCAGTATTTT. Translating it yields CASTDRPTDTQYF.

V is TRBV27 and J is TRBJ2-7; possible D gene TRBD2, 5 bases. This CDR3 is 14 amino acids long. Germline V gene lookup returns CDR1 MNHEY and CDR2 SMNVEV (reference sequence). V shed 6 bases and J shed 1 base, with 13 bases lying between them. CDR3 bases: TGTGCCAGCAGCCTTGGGAGTGCATCCTACGAGCAGTACTTC. Protein: CASSLGSASYEQYF.

With respect to this clone: An end of the junction does not agree with germline; a read error may underlie this. The gene calls are TRBV5-4 and TRBJ2-5; no clear D. The length of the CDR3 is 16 residues. CDR1 and CDR2 from the germline V gene are SGHNT and YYREEE (reference sequence). This CDR3 is CASSPLSTLNQETQYF. In DNA form, the CDR3 reads TGTGCCAGCAGCCCACTGTCAACCCTTAACCAGGAGACCCAGTACTTC.

The sample holds one count of this clone. V gene TRBV5-1 combines with J gene TRBJ2-2; 8 bases align to TRBD1. The CDR3 contains 17 residues. V trimming: 0 bases; J trimming: 4 bases; junction bases outside the gene matches: 8. Germline CDR1 SGHRS, CDR2 YFSETQ. CDR3 residues: CASSLVPGQVLTGELFF. CDR3 DNA: TGCGCCAGCAGCTTGGTCCCGGGACAGGTCCTCACCGGGGAGCTGTTTTTT.